The table lists the clone carrying this TCR beta chain with many counts. Germline CDR1 MNHNS, CDR2 SASEGT. The CDR3 runs to 14 residues. V dropped 6 bases and J dropped 7; count of bases not matched to a gene: 9. These data come from a study of regulatory T cells in long-lasting Graves disease. Time point described: newly diagnosed GD, antithyroid drugs for less than 3 months. Researchers made the TCR library from RNA that was extracted from PBMCs. One endocrinology department in Xi'an, China, was where patients came from. With iRepertoire HTBI primers and Arm-PCR of CDR3 regions, TCR beta libraries were built. TCRdb itself ran the multiplex PCR reads through MiXCR, one entry per CDR3 protein. The sample includes 550,000 or so distinct CDR3 sequences, about 11% seen only once; the top ten take 8% to 10%. This sample was also put to use in a study of T cells in Graves' hyperthyroidism and ophthalmopathy.

Material: peripheral blood mononuclear cells (PBMCs), obtained at new diagnosis, from a patient treated with antithyroid drugs. This receptor was taken from a woman aged 25-40 years with Graves disease. The chain has TRBV6-1 and TRBJ1-5; TRBD1 matches 7 bases. The CDR3 DNA reads as TGTGCCAGCAGATTACAGGGGATGGGCCAGCCCCAGCATTTT. It yields the protein CASRLQGMGQPQHF.